This T cell receptor (beta chain) derives from a study of PD-1 blockade in classical Hodgkin lymphoma. The CDR3 length is 11 residues. V lost 5 bases to trimming and J lost 12 bases, with 11 bases between them. The V gene's germline CDR1 is SGHAT and CDR2 FQNNGV. Sample time point: newly diagnosed, previously untreated cHL patient sample. Untreated, newly diagnosed classical Hodgkin lymphoma PBMCs were comparators. Profiling relied on immunoSEQ multiplex PCR, and the TCRdb table lists in-frame clones only, not all of them. This sample has about 16,000 clones, with almost 85% found just once. V and J are TRBV11-2 and TRBJ2-1; D might be TRBD1 or TRBD2, each matching 5 bases. The sequence came from a human donor with classical Hodgkin lymphoma. Sequencing was performed on peripheral blood mononuclear cells (PBMCs). This CDR3 reads CASSPQGTQFF. In nucleotides, the CDR3 is TGTGCCAGCAGCCCTCAAGGGACGCAGTTCTTC.